The rows below give T cell receptor beta chains drawn from one sample of a study of beta chain features in type 1 diabetes. Profiling relied on immunoSEQ multiplex PCR, and the TCRdb table lists in-frame clones only, not all of them. The sample yields hundreds of thousands of clones, 25% to 35% seen once. Sequencing used naive CD4+ T cells from blood. All receptors come from a man aged 18 to 29 in good health. Each CDR3 is given with its conserved first and last residue. A D gene is named only where the DNA matches it firmly. Clone size is not always given. Where it is, it says once, few, many or a class for expanded clones.

V	J	D	size	DNA	CDR3
TRBV12-5	TRBJ2-2	NA	few	TGTGCTAGTGGTTTGGAACGGATGAACACCGGGGAGCTGTTTTTT	CASGLERMNTGELFF
TRBV18	TRBJ2-1	NA	NA	TGTGCCAGCTCACCAACTAGCTCCGGCGTGAGCTCCTACAATGAGCAGTTCTTC	CASSPTSSGVSSYNEQFF
TRBV9	TRBJ2-7	TRBD1	few	TGTGCCAGCAGCGTAGCACCGGGACAGTGGACCTACGAGCAGTACTTC	CASSVAPGQWTYEQYF
TRBV23-1	TRBJ2-7	TRBD1	NA	TGCGCCAGCAGTCACGAGGGACAGCCACTCTCCTACGAGCAGTACTTC	CASSHEGQPLSYEQYF
TRBV4-2	TRBJ2-1	TRBD2	NA	TGTGCCAGCAGCCCAGCGGGAGGGCCAGGTGAGCAGTTCTTC	CASSPAGGPGEQFF
TRBV10-3	TRBJ2-7	NA	NA	TGTGCCATCAGTGAGACTATAGGACCCTACGAGCAGTACTTC	CAISETIGPYEQYF
TRBV5-1	TRBJ2-6	NA	NA	TGCGCCAGCGCCGAGCAGGGGTCTGGGGCCAACGTCCTGACTTTC	CASAEQGSGANVLTF
TRBV5-4	TRBJ2-1	TRBD2	few	TGTGCCAGCAGCGTGGACACTAGCGGGGTTTTAAATGAGCAGTTCTTC	CASSVDTSGVLNEQFF
TRBV30	TRBJ1-2	NA	NA	TGTGCCTGGAGTGTAGGGCCGTGGGCTAACTATGGCTACACCTTC	CAWSVGPWANYGYTF
TRBV7-2	TRBJ2-7	NA	few	TGTGCCAGCAGCTTTCCGAGGGACTACGAGCAGTACTTC	CASSFPRDYEQYF
TRBV7-9	TRBJ2-1	TRBD1	few	TGTGCCAGCAGCCCGAGGGACAGGGCGCCCTACAATGAGCAGTTCTTC	CASSPRDRAPYNEQFF
TRBV30	TRBJ2-7	TRBD1	NA	TGTGCCTGGAGCCCCCCAAGGGGGCTGAGCTCCTACGAGCAGTACTTC	CAWSPPRGLSSYEQYF
TRBV7-2	TRBJ2-3	TRBD1	NA	TGTGCCAGCAGCCTACAGGGGGCTGCAGATACGCAGTATTTT	CASSLQGAADTQYF